Shown below are 18 T cell receptor beta chains from a single sample sequenced in a study of post-analysis software for immune sequencing data. The TCR beta cDNA libraries contained unique molecular identifiers. TCRdb redid the calling of the PCR reads with MiXCR, one entry per CDR3 protein. Counted here are around 150,000 distinct CDR3 sequences, about 34% occurring once; the ten biggest clones make up about 26%. Sample: blood, taken after autologous hematopoietic stem cell transplantation. Receptors were obtained from a girl aged 10 to 17 with multiple sclerosis.

The genes are TRBV19 and TRBJ2-3; 7 positions match TRBD1. Germline V CDR1 and CDR2: LNHDA, SQIVND (reference sequence). There are 14 residues in the CDR3. V lost 10 bases and J lost 2; bases outside the gene matches: 9. CDR3 sequence reads: CATTVGTDTDTQYF. The CDR3 DNA follows: TGTGCCACCACAGTCGGGACAGACACAGATACGCAGTATTTT.

The gene calls are TRBV7-3 and TRBJ1-2; D gene unclear. Germline CDR1 reads SGHTA; CDR2 reads FQGTGA. The V end lost 5 bases, the J end lost 3 bases, and 16 bases lay between the germline ends. CDR3 length: 15 residues. The CDR3, as DNA: TGTGCCAGCAGCGAGGGTCCTCACGACGACTATGGCTACACCTTC. Protein sequence: CASSEGPHDDYGYTF.

This clonotype was recorded a few times. The chain has TRBV6-2 or TRBV6-3 and TRBJ2-1; D unresolved. Trimming shortened V by 0 bases and J by 6 bases, and 12 bases separated the two germline ends. This CDR3 has 15 amino acids. Germline CDR1 MNHEY, CDR2 SVGEGT. Here the CDR3 DNA reads TGTGCCAGCAGTTACTCGACATTTAAGCCCAATGAGCAGTTCTTC. It is translated as CASSYSTFKPNEQFF.

V usage is TRBV4-1 and J usage is TRBJ1-5; perhaps TRBD1 as D (5 bases). V was cut by 1 base and J by 2 bases, with 18 bases left in between. The CDR3 runs to 18 residues. CDR1 and CDR2 (germline): MGHRA, YSYEKL. The CDR3 here is CASSQGGQEQSGNQPQHF. DNA of the CDR3: TGCGCCAGCAGCCAAGGGGGCCAGGAACAAAGCGGCAATCAGCCCCAGCATTTT.

The chain is built from TRBV20-1 and TRBJ2-1; possible D gene TRBD2, 5 bases. Germline V gene data show CDR1 as DFQATT and CDR2 as SNEGSKA (reference sequence). This CDR3 spans 14 amino acids. V shed 4 bases and J shed 8 bases, with 18 bases lying between them. CDR3 coding DNA: TGCAGTGCTAAGTCGGGATTTAGGCGCGATGAGCAGTTCTTC. Its translation is CSAKSGFRRDEQFF.

This clonotype was counted many times. This chain links TRBV20-1 with TRBJ2-3, with TRBD2 matching over 12 bases. Germline values: CDR1 DFQATT, CDR2 SNEGSKA (reference sequence). The ends lost 5 bases at V and 3 bases at J; junction bases unmatched: 6. This CDR3 region has 15 residues. The CDR3 protein is CSAQGLAGVTDTQYF. CDR3 sequence (DNA): TGCAGTGCTCAGGGACTAGCGGGTGTGACAGATACGCAGTATTTT.

The chain links TRBV6-5 to TRBJ2-7, with D possibly being TRBD1 (5 bases). Between the trimmed V and J ends, which lost 6 bases and 3 bases, there was a span of 12 bases. Per the germline V gene, CDR1 is MNHEY and CDR2 is SVGAGI. This CDR3 is 13 amino acids long. The CDR3 region is CASRPPGIYEQYF. For the CDR3, the DNA is TGTGCCAGCAGACCCCCAGGGATCTACGAGCAGTACTTC.

V and J are TRBV24-1 and TRBJ2-3; 9 positions agree with TRBD2. Germline trimming cut 3 bases from V and 1 base from J; bases unmatched to any gene: 4. Germline V gene lookup returns CDR1 KGHDR and CDR2 SFDVKD. CDR3 size: 16 residues. The CDR3 reads CATSDTLAGRTDTQYF. The CDR3 DNA sequence: TGTGCCACCAGTGATACTCTAGCGGGACGCACAGATACGCAGTATTTT.

This clonotype appeared a single time. The rearrangement links TRBV7-9 to TRBJ1-6, with 8 bases identical to TRBD1. Trimming cost V 5 bases and J 3 bases; bases outside gene matches: 6. The CDR3 runs 16 residues. Germline V lookup: CDR1 SEHNR, CDR2 FQNEAQ (reference sequence). The CDR3 DNA follows: TGTGCCAGCAGCCGCGGACAGGGATTCTATAATTCACCCCTCCACTTT. This gives the protein CASSRGQGFYNSPLHF.

This clonotype has only one observation. The chain joins TRBV7-9 to TRBJ1-6, with unresolved D. CDR1 and CDR2 (germline): SEHNR, FQNEAQ (reference sequence). V was trimmed by 2 bases and J by 6 bases, leaving 8 bases between them. The CDR3 runs to 14 residues. CDR3 in DNA: TGTGCCAGCAGCTTAAAGGCAGCTAATTCACCCCTCCACTTT. Translation gives CASSLKAANSPLHF.

This sequence joins TRBV28 and TRBJ2-3, with 12 bases identical to TRBD2. CDR1 is MDHEN and CDR2 is SYDVKM in the germline V gene. The CDR3 has 19 amino acids. Losses at the gene ends were 5 bases for V and 0 bases for J; bases not matched to a gene: 12. CDR3 sequence: CASSPFWLAGGRSTDTQYF. Here the CDR3 DNA reads TGTGCCAGCAGTCCCTTTTGGCTAGCGGGAGGGAGAAGCACAGATACGCAGTATTTT. The complete variable domain, with remaining parts taken from reference TRBV28 and TRBJ2-3, reads DVKVTQSSRYLVKRTGEKVFLECVQDMDHENMFWYRQDPGLGLRLIYFSYDVKMKEKGDIPEGYSVSREKKERFSLILESASTNQTSMYLCASSPFWLAGGRSTDTQYFGPGTRLTVL.

This clonotype was recorded at least ten times. The chain employs TRBV28 and TRBJ1-2; 9 bases match TRBD1. This CDR3 is built from 13 residues. Per germline, CDR1 MDHEN and CDR2 SYDVKM. V was pared by 3 bases and J by 8 bases, with 4 bases of the junction left unmatched. CDR3 sequence: CASSFGDRGGYTF. In DNA, the CDR3 is TGTGCCAGCAGTTTTGGTGACAGGGGGGGCTACACCTTC.

The CDR3 region has the DNA TGTGCCAGCATCCTTTTAGGATCGGCTTTCTTT. Protein sequence: CASILLGSAFF. The V call is TRBV7-9, the J call TRBJ1-1; D call uncertain. Per germline, CDR1 SEHNR and CDR2 FQNEAQ (reference sequence). V lost 7 bases, J lost 11 bases, and 14 bases lay in between. This CDR3 comprises 11 residues.

This clonotype was seen a few times. The chain has TRBV20-1 and TRBJ2-3; 10 bases fit TRBD1. Germline CDR1 is DFQATT and CDR2 is SNEGSKA (reference sequence). The CDR3 runs 13 residues. Trimming took 5 bases from V and 5 from J; bases not matched to a gene: 4. The DNA for the CDR3 is TGCAGTGCTCCGGGACAGGGGAGAGATACGCAGTATTTT. Translated: CSAPGQGRDTQYF.

This clonotype was observed many times. As DNA, the CDR3 is TGCGCCAGCAGCTTGAGGTCTAGCGGGGCCACAGATACGCAGTATTTT. Its translation is CASSLRSSGATDTQYF. The chain recombines TRBV5-1 with TRBJ2-3, with 9 bases matching TRBD2. CDR3 size: 16 residues. Germline V gene sequence: CDR1 SGHRS, CDR2 YFSETQ. The junction had 5 bases not matched to a gene; V was cut back by 1 base and J by 2 bases.

This rearrangement joins TRBV29-1 to TRBJ1-5, with D tentatively TRBD1 (5 bases). CDR1 SQVTM and CDR2 ANQGSEA come from the germline V gene. V shed 5 bases and J shed 2 bases, with 13 bases lying between them. This CDR3 spans 14 amino acids. CDR3 in DNA: TGCAGCGTTAATACAGGATCTGGCAATCAGCCCCAGCATTTT. Protein sequence: CSVNTGSGNQPQHF.

This clonotype has more than one count but fewer than ten. This chain uses TRBV28 with TRBJ2-7; no clear D. This CDR3 spans 14 amino acids. The germline V gene encodes CDR1 MDHEN and CDR2 SYDVKM. Trimming removed 10 bases from V and 5 bases from J, with 21 bases in between. CDR3 nucleotide sequence: TGTGCCACGCAGGAGACGGACCTCCGGGACGAGCAGTACTTC. Protein sequence: CATQETDLRDEQYF.

At least ten counts were recorded for this clonotype. The chain recombines TRBV6-2 or TRBV6-3 with TRBJ2-1; TRBD2 matches at 9 bases. Germline V gene sequence: CDR1 MNHEY, CDR2 SVGEGT. After removal of 0 bases from V and 3 bases from J, the junction contained 12 bases not matched to a gene. The CDR3 is 19 residues long. The CDR3 region is CASSYSPIKTSGDYNEQFF. DNA for the CDR3: TGTGCCAGCAGTTACTCCCCGATCAAGACTAGCGGCGACTACAATGAGCAGTTCTTC.